The T cell receptor (beta chain) described here comes from a study of T cell responses to AZD1222 COVID-19 vaccine. V shed 1 base and J 7 bases; nucleotides not matched to a gene: 5. This CDR3 is 15 amino acids long. The germline gives CDR1 LNHDA, CDR2 SQIVND (reference sequence). Repertoires were generated with immunoSEQ multiplex PCR, while TCRdb's copy carries only in-frame clones and drops some. The repertoire holds 150,000 to 200,000 clones, with approximately 86% as singletons. The source of this sequence is an adult in good health. The chain recombines TRBV19 with TRBJ2-1; 9 nucleotides agree with TRBD2. The sample in question was peripheral blood, obtained on day 0 of AZD1222 vaccination. The CDR3 coding sequence is TGTGCCAGTAGTATAGTTGCGGGGGGGAGGAATGAGCAGTTCTTC. It specifies CASSIVAGGRNEQFF.